What follows describes a single TCR beta chain. Repertoires were generated with immunoSEQ multiplex PCR, while TCRdb's copy carries only in-frame clones and drops some. Of a few hundred thousand clones in the sample, 85% to 90% were seen once. The entry originates in a study of blood T cell repertoires in COVID-19. The V end lost 0 bases, the J end lost 8 bases, and 10 bases lay between the germline ends. The CDR3 spans 13 residues. Germline V gene data show CDR1 as ENHRY and CDR2 as SYGVKD. Sequencing used peripheral blood. The chain carries TRBV10-3 and TRBJ1-1; D gene ambiguous. The source of this sequence is a woman aged 60-70 years with COVID-19, enrolled during active disease. The CDR3 bases are TGTGCCATCAGTGAGTCGTTGGCCCGAGAAGCTTTCTTT. As protein: CAISESLAREAFF.